The present T cell receptor beta chain was sequenced within a study of a mutant IDH1 vaccine in newly diagnosed glioma. Sequencing used immunoSEQ multiplex PCR; TCRdb keeps in-frame clones, though not all of them. The table has 40,000 or so clones, approximately 84% seen once. Indicated time point: week 23, last vaccination. Vaccine doses each comprised 300 ug of mutant IDH1 20-mer peptide, with topical imiquimod. This clone has only a few counts. No antigen is known for it. The specimen was PBMCs, collected from a glioma patient whose treatment included an IDH1 peptide vaccine. This clonotype was sampled from a woman aged 18-29 years with glioma. Some clones in this sample may be carry-over from other donors' samples.

CDR3 coding DNA: TGTGCCAGCAGTTTATCCTGGGGTGATAGCAATCAGCCCCAGCATTTT. Translation: CASSLSWGDSNQPQHF. J is TRBJ1-5 and V is TRBV27, with no clear D. V lost 0 bases, J lost 0 bases, and 9 bases lay in between. Germline values: CDR1 MNHEY, CDR2 SMNVEV (reference sequence). The CDR3 runs 16 residues.